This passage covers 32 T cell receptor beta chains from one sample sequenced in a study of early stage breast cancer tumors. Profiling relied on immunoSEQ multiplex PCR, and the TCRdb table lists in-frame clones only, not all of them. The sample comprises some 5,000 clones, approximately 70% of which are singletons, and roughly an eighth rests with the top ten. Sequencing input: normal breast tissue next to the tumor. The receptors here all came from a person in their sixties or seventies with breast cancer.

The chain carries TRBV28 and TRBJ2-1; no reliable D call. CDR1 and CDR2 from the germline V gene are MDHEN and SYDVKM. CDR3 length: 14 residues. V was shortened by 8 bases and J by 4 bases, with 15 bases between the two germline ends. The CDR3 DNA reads TGTGCCAGCTCGTGGCGGATATCTTACAATGAGCAGTTCTTC. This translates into CASSWRISYNEQFF.

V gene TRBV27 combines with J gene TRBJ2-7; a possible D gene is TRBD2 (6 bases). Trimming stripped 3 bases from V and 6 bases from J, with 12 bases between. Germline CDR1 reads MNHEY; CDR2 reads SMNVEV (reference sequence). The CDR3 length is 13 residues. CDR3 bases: TGTGCCAGCAGTTTTCCCGGGACTGGCGAGCAGTACTTC. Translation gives CASSFPGTGEQYF.

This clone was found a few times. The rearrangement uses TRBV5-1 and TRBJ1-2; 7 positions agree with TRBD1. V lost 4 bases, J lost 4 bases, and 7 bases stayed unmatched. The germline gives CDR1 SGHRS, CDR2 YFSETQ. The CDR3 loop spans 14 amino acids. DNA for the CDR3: TGCGCCAGCAGCGCGAGACAGGGTGGCTATGGCTACACCTTC. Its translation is CASSARQGGYGYTF.

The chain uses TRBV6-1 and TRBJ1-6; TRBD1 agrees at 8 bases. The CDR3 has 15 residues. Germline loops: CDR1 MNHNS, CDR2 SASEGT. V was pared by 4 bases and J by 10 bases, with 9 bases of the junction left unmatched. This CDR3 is CASSAAGTGSSPLHF. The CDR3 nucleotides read TGTGCCAGCAGTGCAGCCGGGACAGGTTCGTCACCCCTCCACTTT.

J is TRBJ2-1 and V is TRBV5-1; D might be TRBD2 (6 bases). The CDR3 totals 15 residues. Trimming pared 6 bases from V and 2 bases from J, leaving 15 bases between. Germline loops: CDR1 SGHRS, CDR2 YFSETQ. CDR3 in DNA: TGCGCCAGCACCTTCCGGGACTCGGCCTACAATGAGCAGTTCTTC. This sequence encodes CASTFRDSAYNEQFF.

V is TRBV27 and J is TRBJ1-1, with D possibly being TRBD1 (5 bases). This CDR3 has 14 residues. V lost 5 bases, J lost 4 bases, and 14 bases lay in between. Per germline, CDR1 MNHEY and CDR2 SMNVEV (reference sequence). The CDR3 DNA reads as TGTGCCAGCAGTAGCGGCGGGGCGGTCACTGAAGCTTTCTTT. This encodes CASSSGGAVTEAFF.

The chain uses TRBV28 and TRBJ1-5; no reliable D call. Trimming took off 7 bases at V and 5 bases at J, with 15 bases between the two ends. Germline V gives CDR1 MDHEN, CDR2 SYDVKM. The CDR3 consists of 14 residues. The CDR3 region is CASIPRRMDQPQHF. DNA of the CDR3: TGTGCCAGCATTCCCCGACGGATGGATCAGCCCCAGCATTTT.

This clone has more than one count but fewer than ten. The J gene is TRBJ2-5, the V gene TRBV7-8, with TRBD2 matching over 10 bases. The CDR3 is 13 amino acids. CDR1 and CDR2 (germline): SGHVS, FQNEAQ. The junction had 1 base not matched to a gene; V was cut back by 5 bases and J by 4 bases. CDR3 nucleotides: TGTGCCAGCAGCCCTAGCGGGGGAGAGACCCAGTACTTC. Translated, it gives CASSPSGGETQYF.

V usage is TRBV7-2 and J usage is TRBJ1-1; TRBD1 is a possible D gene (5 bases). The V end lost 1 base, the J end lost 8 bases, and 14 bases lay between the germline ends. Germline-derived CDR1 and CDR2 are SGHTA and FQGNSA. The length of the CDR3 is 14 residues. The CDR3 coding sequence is TGTGCCAGCAGCTTAGTTAGGGGCGTTGTAGAAGCTTTCTTT. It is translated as CASSLVRGVVEAFF.

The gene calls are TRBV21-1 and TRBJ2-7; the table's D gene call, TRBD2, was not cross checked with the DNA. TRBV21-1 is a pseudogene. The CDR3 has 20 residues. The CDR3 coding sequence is TGTGCCAGCAGCAAAGCGAGACTAGCGGGACGTCCTTCCGACTCCTACGAGCAGTACTTC. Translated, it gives CASSKARLAGRPSDSYEQYF.

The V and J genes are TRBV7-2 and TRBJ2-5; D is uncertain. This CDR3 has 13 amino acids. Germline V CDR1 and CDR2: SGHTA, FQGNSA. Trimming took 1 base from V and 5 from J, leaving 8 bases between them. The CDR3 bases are TGTGCCAGCAGCTTAGGTGGATGGGAGACCCAGTACTTC. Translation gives CASSLGGWETQYF.

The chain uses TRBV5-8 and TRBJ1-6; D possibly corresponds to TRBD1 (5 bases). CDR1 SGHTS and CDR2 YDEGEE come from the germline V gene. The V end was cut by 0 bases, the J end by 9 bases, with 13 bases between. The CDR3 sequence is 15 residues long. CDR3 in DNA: TGTGCCAGCAGCTTGGCAGGGACCGGGGTTTCACCCCTCCACTTT. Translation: CASSLAGTGVSPLHF.

CDR3 sequence (DNA): TGTGCCAGCAGCCGGACCAGTCTCAGAGAGACCCAGTACTTC. Translation: CASSRTSLRETQYF. The chain joins TRBV2 to TRBJ2-5; D is undetermined. Trimming removed 6 bases at V and 4 bases at J, with 15 bases between. CDR1 is SNHLY and CDR2 is FYNNEI in the germline V gene. This CDR3 contains 14 residues.

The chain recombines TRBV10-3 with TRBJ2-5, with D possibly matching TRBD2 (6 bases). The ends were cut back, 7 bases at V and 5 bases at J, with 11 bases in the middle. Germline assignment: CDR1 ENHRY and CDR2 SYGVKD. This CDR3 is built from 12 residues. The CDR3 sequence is CAIKGGKETQYF. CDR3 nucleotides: TGTGCCATCAAGGGCGGGAAGGAGACCCAGTACTTC.

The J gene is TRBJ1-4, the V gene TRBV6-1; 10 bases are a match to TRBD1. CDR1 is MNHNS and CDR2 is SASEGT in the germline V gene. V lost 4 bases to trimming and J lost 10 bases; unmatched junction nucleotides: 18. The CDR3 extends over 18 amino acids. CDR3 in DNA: TGTGCCAGCAGTGTCCAGGAAACCGTTTCGGGACAGGGGAGAAAACTGTTTTTT. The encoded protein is CASSVQETVSGQGRKLFF.

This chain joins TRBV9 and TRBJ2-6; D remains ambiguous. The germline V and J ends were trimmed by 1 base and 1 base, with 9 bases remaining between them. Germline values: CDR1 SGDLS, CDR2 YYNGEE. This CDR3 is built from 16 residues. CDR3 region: CASSVTATSGANVLTF. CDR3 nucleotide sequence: TGTGCCAGCAGCGTAACAGCCACTTCTGGGGCCAACGTCCTGACTTTC.

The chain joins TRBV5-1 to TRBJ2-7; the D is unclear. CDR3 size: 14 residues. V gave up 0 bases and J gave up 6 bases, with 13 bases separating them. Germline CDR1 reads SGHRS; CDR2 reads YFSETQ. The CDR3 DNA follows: TGCGCCAGCAGCTTGGACCCGGTAGTCCCCGAGCAGTACTTC. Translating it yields CASSLDPVVPEQYF. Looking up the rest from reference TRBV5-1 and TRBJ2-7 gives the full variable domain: KAGVTQTPRYLIKTRGQQVTLSCSPISGHRSVSWYQQTPGQGLQFLFEYFSETQRNKGNFPGRFSGRQFSNSRSEMNVSTLELGDSALYLCASSLDPVVPEQYFGPGTRLTVT.

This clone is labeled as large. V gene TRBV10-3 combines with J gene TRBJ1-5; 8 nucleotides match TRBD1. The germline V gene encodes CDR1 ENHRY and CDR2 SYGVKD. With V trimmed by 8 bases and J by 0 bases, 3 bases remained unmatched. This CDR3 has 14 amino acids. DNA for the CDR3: TGTGCCATCGGGACAGGTGATAGCAATCAGCCCCAGCATTTT. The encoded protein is CAIGTGDSNQPQHF.

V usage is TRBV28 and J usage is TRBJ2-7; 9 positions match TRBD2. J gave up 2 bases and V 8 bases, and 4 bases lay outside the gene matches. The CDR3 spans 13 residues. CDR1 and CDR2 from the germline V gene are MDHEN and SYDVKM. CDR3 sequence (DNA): TGTGCCAGCCAGACTAGCGGTACCTACGAGCAGTACTTC. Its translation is CASQTSGTYEQYF.

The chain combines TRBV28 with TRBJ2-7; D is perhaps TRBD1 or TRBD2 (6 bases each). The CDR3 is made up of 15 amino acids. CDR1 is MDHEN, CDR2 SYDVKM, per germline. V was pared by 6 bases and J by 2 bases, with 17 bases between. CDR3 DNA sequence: TGTGCCAGCAGCGTAGGGGGGAATATGGCCTACGAGCAGTACTTC. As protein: CASSVGGNMAYEQYF.

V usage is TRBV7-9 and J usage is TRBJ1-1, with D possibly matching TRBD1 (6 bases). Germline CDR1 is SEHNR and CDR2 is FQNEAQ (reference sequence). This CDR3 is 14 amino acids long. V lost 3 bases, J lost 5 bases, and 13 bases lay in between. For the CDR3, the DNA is TGTGCCAGCAGCTTGCAGGGGAGTAGAACTGAAGCTTTCTTT. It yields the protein CASSLQGSRTEAFF.

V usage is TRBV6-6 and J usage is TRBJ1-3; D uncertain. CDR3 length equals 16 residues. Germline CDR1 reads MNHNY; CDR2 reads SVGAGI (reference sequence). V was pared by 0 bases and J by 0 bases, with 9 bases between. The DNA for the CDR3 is TGTGCCAGCAGTTACTCTATGGCGCTCTCTGGAAACACCATATATTTT. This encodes CASSYSMALSGNTIYF.

The CDR3 nucleotides read TGCGCCAGCAGCCCCCGAACTAGCGGGAGAACAGATACGCAGTATTTT. This encodes CASSPRTSGRTDTQYF. This chain joins TRBV5-1 and TRBJ2-3; 11 nucleotides align to TRBD2. CDR1 and CDR2 (germline): SGHRS, YFSETQ. Trimming at V came to 4 bases and at J to 3 bases, leaving 7 bases not matched to a gene. This CDR3 has 16 residues.

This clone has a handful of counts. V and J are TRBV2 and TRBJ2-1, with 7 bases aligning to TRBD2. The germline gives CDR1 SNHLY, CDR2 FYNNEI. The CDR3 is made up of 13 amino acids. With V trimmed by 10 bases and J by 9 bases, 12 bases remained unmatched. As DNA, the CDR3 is TGTGCCACCTGGGGGAGGGTTAGTACTGAGCAGTTCTTC. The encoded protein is CATWGRVSTEQFF.

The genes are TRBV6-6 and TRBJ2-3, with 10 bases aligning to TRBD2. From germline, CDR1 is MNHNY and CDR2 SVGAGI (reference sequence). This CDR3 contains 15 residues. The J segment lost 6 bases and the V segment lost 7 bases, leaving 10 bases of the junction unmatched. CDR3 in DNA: TGTGCCAGCATTCCGCAGCGGGAGGGCCGGGATACGCAGTATTTT. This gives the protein CASIPQREGRDTQYF.

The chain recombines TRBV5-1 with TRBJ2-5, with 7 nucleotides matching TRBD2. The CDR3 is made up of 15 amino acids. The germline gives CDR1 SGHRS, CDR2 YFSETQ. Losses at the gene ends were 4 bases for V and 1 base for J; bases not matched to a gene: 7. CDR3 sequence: CASSVQRGPQETQYF. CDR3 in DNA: TGCGCCAGCAGCGTGCAGCGGGGTCCCCAAGAGACCCAGTACTTC.

CDR3 nucleotides: TGCAGCGCCCGACAGGCGTACGAGCAGTACTTC. Amino acids: CSARQAYEQYF. The chain carries TRBV29-1 and TRBJ2-7; maybe TRBD1 (6 bases). The V and J ends lost 7 bases and 4 bases respectively, with 11 bases between them. Germline loops: CDR1 SQVTM, CDR2 ANQGSEA. The CDR3 extends over 11 amino acids.

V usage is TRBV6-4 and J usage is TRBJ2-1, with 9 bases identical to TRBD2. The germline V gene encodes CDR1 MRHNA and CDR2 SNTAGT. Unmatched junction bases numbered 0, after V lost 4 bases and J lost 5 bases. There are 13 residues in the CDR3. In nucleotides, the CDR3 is TGTGCCAGCAGTGGGACTAGCGACAATGAGCAGTTCTTC. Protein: CASSGTSDNEQFF.

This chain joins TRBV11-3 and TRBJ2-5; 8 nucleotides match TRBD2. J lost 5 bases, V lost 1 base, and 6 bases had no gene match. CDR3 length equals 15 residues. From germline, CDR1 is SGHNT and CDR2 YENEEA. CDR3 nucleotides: TGTGCCAGCAGCTTAGGGGGCGGGGGGTCCGAGACCCAGTACTTC. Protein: CASSLGGGGSETQYF.

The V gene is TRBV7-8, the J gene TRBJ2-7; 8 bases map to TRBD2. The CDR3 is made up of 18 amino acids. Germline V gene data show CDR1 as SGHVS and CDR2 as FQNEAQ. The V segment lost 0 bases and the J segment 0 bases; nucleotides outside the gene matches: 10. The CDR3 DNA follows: TGTGCCAGCAGCTTAGCGATGGGTAGCGGGGTCAGCTCCTACGAGCAGTACTTC. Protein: CASSLAMGSGVSSYEQYF.

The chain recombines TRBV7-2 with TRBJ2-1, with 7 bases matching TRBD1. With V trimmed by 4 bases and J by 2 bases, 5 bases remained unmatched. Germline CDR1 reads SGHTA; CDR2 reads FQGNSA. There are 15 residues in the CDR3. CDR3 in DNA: TGTGCCAGCAGCTACAGACAGGGTCCCTACAATGAGCAGTTCTTC. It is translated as CASSYRQGPYNEQFF.

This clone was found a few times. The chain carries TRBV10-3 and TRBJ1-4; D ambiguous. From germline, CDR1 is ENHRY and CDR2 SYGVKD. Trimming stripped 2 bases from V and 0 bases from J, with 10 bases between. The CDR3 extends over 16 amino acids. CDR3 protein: CAISEREFATNEKLFF. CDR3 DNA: TGTGCCATCAGTGAGCGAGAATTTGCAACTAATGAAAAACTGTTTTTT.